This T cell receptor beta chain was found in a study of blood T cell repertoires in COVID-19. Study overall: T cells, B-cell-depleted T cells, or PBMCs provided the cDNA or gDNA that served as material.

TCRdb's table, derived via immunoSEQ multiplex PCR, lists solely in-frame clones and lacks some. The sample holds hundreds of thousands of clones, 83% seen once. The CDR3 is 16 amino acids. V lost 0 bases and J 2 bases, leaving 14 bases between the germline ends. The germline V gene has CDR1 LGHNA and CDR2 YNFKEQ. V usage is TRBV4-2 and J usage is TRBJ2-7, with a weak D call TRBD1 (5 bases). The receptor was isolated from a man aged 80 or over with acute or convalescent COVID-19. The sample was peripheral blood. CDR3 nucleotides: TGTGCCAGCAGCCAAGATCACAGGCAGGGCGCCTACGAGCAGTACTTC. Translation: CASSQDHRQGAYEQYF.